This T cell receptor (beta chain) was sequenced for a study of T-cell reconstitution after alpha-beta-depleted transplantation in children. General study findings and limits: By about two months after transplant, alpha-beta T cells reportedly arose from several hundred graft clones that had expanded. T-cell counts and diversity were attributed mostly to newly produced T cells one year after transplant.

Unique molecular identifiers were incorporated during preparation of the TCRbeta library. TCRdb recomputed calls from the PCR reads with MiXCR, one row per CDR3 protein. In the table there are a few hundred thousand distinct CDR3 sequences, 10% to 15% of which are singletons. With respect to this clonotype: Its cognate antigen is unknown.

V was trimmed by 4 bases and J by 6 bases, leaving 11 bases between them. Germline V CDR1 and CDR2: SGHDN, FVKESK. The CDR3 is made up of 13 amino acids. Material: PBMCs, mostly from graft donor cells, obtained 360 days after TCRalphabeta/CD19-depleted stem cell transplant. V is TRBV14 and J is TRBJ2-3, with D unresolved. This clonotype was sampled from a male patient between 10 and 17 years old who had a stem cell transplant for acute myeloid leukemia, so the T cells may come from the graft donor. CDR3 in amino acids: CASSPPITDTQYF. The CDR3 DNA is TGTGCCAGCAGCCCTCCGATTACGGATACGCAGTATTTT.